The text below deals with one T cell receptor beta chain. The data originate from a study of blood T cell repertoires in COVID-19. About the research overall: The United States, Italy and Spain provided the acute and convalescent COVID-19 samples.

Germline V gene lookup returns CDR1 SGHRS and CDR2 YFSETQ. There are 17 residues in the CDR3. V dropped 4 bases and J dropped 0; count of bases not matched to a gene: 12. Followed over time, Seattle patients had been enrolled while infection was active. Clones were read by immunoSEQ multiplex PCR, and TCRdb kept only the in-frame ones, dropping some. The data contain some 260,000 clones, about 90% of them singletons. The J gene is TRBJ1-1, the V gene TRBV5-1; TRBD1 matches 7 bases. The TCR originated in a woman in her 70s with COVID-19, enrolled during active disease. Sequences were obtained from peripheral blood. This CDR3 reads CASSVDRAPHLNTEAFF. DNA of the CDR3: TGCGCCAGCAGCGTTGACAGGGCCCCCCATCTGAACACTGAAGCTTTCTTT.